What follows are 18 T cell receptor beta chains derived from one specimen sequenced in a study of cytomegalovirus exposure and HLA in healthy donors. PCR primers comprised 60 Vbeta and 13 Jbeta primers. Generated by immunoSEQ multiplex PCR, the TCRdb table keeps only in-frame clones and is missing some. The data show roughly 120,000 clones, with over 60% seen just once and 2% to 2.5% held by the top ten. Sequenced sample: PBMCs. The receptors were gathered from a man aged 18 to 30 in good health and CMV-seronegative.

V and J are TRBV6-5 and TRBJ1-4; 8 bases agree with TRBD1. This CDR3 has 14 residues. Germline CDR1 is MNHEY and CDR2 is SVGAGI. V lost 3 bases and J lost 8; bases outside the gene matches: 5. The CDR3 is CASSYQGAREKLFF. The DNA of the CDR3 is TGTGCCAGCAGTTATCAGGGGGCTAGGGAAAAACTGTTTTTT.

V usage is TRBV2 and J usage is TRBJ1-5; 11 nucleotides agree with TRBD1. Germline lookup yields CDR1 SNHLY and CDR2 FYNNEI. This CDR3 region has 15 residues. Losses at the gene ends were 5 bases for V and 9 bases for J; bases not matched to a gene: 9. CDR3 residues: CASSKRTGGGLPQHF. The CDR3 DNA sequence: TGTGCCAGCAGTAAAAGGACAGGGGGCGGGCTGCCCCAGCATTTT.

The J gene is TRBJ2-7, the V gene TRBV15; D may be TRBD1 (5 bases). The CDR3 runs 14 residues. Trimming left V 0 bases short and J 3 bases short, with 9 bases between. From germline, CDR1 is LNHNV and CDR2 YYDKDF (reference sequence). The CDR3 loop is CATSRDQGGYEQYF. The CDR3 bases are TGTGCCACCAGCAGAGATCAGGGCGGCTACGAGCAGTACTTC. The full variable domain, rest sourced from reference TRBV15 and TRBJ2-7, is DAMVIQNPRYQVTQFGKPVTLSCSQTLNHNVMYWYQQKSSQAPKLLFHYYDKDFNNEADTPDNFQSRRPNTSFCFLDIRSPGLGDTAMYLCATSRDQGGYEQYFGPGTRLTVT.

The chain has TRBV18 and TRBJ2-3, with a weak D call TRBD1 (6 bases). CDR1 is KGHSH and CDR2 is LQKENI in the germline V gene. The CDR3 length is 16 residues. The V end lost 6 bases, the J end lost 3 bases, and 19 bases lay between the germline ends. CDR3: CASSSIQGSRTDTQYF. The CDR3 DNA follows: TGTGCCAGCTCGTCGATTCAGGGGAGTAGAACAGATACGCAGTATTTT.

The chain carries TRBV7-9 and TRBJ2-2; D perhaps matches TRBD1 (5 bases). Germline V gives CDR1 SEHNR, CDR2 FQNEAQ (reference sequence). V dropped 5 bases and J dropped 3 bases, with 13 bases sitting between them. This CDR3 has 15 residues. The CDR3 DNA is TGTGCCAGCAGCCCAGGGCAGGTAGACACCGGGGAGCTGTTTTTT. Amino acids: CASSPGQVDTGELFF.

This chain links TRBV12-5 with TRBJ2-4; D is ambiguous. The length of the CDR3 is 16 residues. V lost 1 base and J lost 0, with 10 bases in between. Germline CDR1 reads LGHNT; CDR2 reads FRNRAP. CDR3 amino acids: CASGLGPSGAKNIQYF. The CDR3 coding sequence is TGTGCTAGTGGTTTGGGTCCGTCAGGAGCCAAAAACATTCAGTACTTC.

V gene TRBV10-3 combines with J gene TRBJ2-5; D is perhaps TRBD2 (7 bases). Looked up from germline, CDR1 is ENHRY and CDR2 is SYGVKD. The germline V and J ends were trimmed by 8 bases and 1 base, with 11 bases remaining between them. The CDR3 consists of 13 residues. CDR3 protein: CAIGRGIQETQYF. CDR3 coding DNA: TGTGCCATCGGGAGGGGGATCCAAGAGACCCAGTACTTC.

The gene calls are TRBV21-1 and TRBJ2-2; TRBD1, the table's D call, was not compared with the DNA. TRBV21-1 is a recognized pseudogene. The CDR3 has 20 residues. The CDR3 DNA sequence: TGTGCCAGCAGCGCATGGACAGGGACCCTCTGGCCCTCGAACACCGGGGAGCTGTTTTTT. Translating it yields CASSAWTGTLWPSNTGELFF.

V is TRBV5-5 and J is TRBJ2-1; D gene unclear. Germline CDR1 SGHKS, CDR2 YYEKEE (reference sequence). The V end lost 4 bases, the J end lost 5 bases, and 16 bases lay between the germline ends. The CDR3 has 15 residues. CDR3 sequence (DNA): TGTGCCAGCAGCCTGTGGCCGTCTCCCGACAATGAGCAGTTCTTC. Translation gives CASSLWPSPDNEQFF. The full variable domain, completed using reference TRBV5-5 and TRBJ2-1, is DAGVTQSPTHLIKTRGQQVTLRCSPISGHKSVSWYQQVLGQGPQFIFQYYEKEERGRGNFPDRFSARQFPNYSSELNVNALLLGDSALYLCASSLWPSPDNEQFFGPGTRLTVL.

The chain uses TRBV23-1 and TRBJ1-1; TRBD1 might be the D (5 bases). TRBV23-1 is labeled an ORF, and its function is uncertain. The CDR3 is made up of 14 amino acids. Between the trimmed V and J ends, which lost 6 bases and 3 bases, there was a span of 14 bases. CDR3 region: CASSPGEGDTEAFF. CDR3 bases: TGCGCCAGCAGCCCGGGGGAGGGTGACACTGAAGCTTTCTTT.

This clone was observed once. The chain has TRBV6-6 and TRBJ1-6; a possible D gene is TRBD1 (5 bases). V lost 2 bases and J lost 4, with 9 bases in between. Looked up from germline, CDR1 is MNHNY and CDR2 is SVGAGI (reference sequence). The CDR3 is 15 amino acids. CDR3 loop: CASSYGQGYNSPLHF. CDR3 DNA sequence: TGTGCCAGCAGTTACGGCCAGGGTTATAATTCACCCCTCCACTTT.

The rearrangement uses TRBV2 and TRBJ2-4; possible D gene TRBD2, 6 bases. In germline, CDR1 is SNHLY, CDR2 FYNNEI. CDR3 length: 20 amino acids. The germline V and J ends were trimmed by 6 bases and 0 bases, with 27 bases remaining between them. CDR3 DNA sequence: TGTGCCAGCAGCCCAAGCGCAAACCACGGGACTCTAATAGCCAAAAACATTCAGTACTTC. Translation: CASSPSANHGTLIAKNIQYF.

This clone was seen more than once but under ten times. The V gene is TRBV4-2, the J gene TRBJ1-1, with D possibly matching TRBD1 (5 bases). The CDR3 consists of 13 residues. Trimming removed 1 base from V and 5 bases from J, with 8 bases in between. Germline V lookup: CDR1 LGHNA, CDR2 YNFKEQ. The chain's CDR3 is CASSQAGWTEAFF. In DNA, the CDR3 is TGTGCCAGCAGCCAAGCAGGGTGGACTGAAGCTTTCTTT.

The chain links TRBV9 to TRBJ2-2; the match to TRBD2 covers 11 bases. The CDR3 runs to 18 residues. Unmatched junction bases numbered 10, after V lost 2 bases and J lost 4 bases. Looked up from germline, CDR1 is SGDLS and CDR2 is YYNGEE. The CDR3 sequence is CASSVAPTSGIGTGELFF. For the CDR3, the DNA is TGTGCCAGCAGCGTTGCCCCGACTAGCGGGATCGGCACCGGGGAGCTGTTTTTT.

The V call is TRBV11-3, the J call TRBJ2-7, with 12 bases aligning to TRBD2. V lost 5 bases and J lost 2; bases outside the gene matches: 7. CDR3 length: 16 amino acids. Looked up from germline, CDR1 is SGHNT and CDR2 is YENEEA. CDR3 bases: TGTGCCAGCAGCCAGGGCGGACTAGCGGGGACCTACGAGCAGTACTTC. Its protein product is CASSQGGLAGTYEQYF. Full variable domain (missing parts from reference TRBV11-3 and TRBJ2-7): EAGVVQSPRYKIIEKKQPVAFWCNPISGHNTLYWYLQNLGQGPELLIRYENEEAVDDSQLPKDRFSAERLKGVDSTLKIQPAELGDSAVYLCASSQGGLAGTYEQYFGPGTRLTVT.

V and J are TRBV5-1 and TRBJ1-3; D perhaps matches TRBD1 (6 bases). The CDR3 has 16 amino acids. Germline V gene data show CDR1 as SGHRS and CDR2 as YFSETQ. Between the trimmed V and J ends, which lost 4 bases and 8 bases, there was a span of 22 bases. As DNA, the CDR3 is TGCGCCAGCAGCACCAACGAACAGGGTCTTGGGGACACCATATATTTT. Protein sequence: CASSTNEQGLGDTIYF.

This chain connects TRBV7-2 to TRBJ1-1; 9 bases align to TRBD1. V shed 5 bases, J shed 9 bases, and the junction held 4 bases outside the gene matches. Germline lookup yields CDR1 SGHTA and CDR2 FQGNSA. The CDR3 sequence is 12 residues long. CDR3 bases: TGTGCCAGCAGCCAGGACAGGGGTAAAGCTTTCTTT. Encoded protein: CASSQDRGKAFF.

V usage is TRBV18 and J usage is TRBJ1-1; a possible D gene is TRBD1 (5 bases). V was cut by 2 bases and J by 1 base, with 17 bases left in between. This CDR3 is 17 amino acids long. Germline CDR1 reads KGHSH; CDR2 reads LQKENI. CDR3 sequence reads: CASSPGLTAGPNTEAFF. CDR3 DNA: TGTGCCAGCTCACCAGGCTTGACAGCAGGCCCGAACACTGAAGCTTTCTTT.